This T cell receptor beta chain was sequenced for a study of blood T cells in healthy people across ages. A second PCR of 7 to 11 cycles used a sample-barcoded 5' primer and a J-beta primer mix. TCRdb called the 5' RACE reads again in MiXCR, with one record for every CDR3 protein. The repertoire has 1.8 million or so distinct CDR3 sequences, approximately 40% of them found once; the top ten carry more than 20%. The CDR3 runs to 14 residues. The V gene end was trimmed by 4 bases and the J gene end by 7 bases; junction bases not matched to a gene: 6. Germline lookup yields CDR1 SGHTA and CDR2 FQGNSA. Turning to this clonotype: The antigen remains unidentified.

Overall study findings and caveats: Nothing was known about donor CMV status, and this possibly confounded expanded clonotype changes. Measured against age, TCR beta diversity per million T cells decreased in a roughly linear manner.

Total RNA extraction produced at least 5 micrograms (per sample) for the study. This chain connects TRBV7-2 to TRBJ1-2; 10 positions agree with TRBD1. This sequence originates from a human donor in good health. What was sequenced was blood. The CDR3 spells CASSWRQGAIGYTF. The CDR3 DNA sequence: TGTGCCAGCAGCTGGAGACAGGGGGCTATTGGCTACACCTTC. Combining the CDR3 with reference TRBV7-2 and TRBJ1-2 gives the whole variable domain GAGVSQSPSNKVTEKGKDVELRCDPISGHTALYWYRQSLGQGLEFLIYFQGNSAPDKSGLPSDRFSAERTGGSVSTLTIQRTQQEDSAVYLCASSWRQGAIGYTFGSGTRLTVV.